The clone carrying this TCR beta chain has a handful of counts. Primers used in a second PCR of about 7 to 11 cycles were a sample-barcoded 5' primer and a J-beta primer mix. Each CDR3 protein gets one entry after TCRdb re-called the 5' RACE reads with MiXCR. The table lists about 730,000 distinct CDR3 sequences, 40% to 45% of them singletons, with 20% to 25% in the top ten. The sample belongs to a study of blood T cells in healthy people across ages. Study details: Template switching retrieved approximately one barcoded beta molecule for each two T cells.

Germline assignment: CDR1 SGDLS and CDR2 YYNGEE. Trimming at V came to 0 bases and at J to 0 bases, leaving 11 bases not matched to a gene. The CDR3 extends over 20 amino acids. V is TRBV9 and J is TRBJ2-1, with 11 positions matching TRBD2. The receptor's source is a woman aged 55-70 years in good health. The sample taken for sequencing was blood. For the CDR3, the DNA is TGTGCCAGCAGCGTAGCCACTAGCGGGAGAATTCTATCCTCCTACAATGAGCAGTTCTTC. Translated: CASSVATSGRILSSYNEQFF.